A selection of T cell receptor beta chains follows, all from one sample in a study of CD8 T cells in Susac syndrome. TCRdb used MiXCR to reprocess the immunoSEQ multiplex PCR reads, holding one entry per CDR3 protein. The data hold about 180,000 distinct CDR3 sequences, with roughly 94% observed a single time. The sequenced material came from CD4+ T cells from PBMCs. The receptors stem from a human donor with Susac syndrome. Both conserved end residues are part of each CDR3. The D gene is left open where the match is weak. The size entry is marked missing in some rows and otherwise reads once, few, many or a size class.

V gene	clone size	D gene	J gene	CDR3 protein	CDR3 DNA
TRBV5-1	.	.	TRBJ1-2	CASSLSSPKGFYGYTF	TGCGCCAGCAGCCTGTCATCCCCAAAGGGGTTCTATGGCTACACCTTC
TRBV27	.	.	TRBJ1-1	CASSLYGGTGNTEAFF	TGTGCCAGCAGTTTATATGGGGGGACTGGGAACACTGAAGCTTTCTTT
TRBV7-8	.	TRBD1	TRBJ2-7	CASSPRNRDSSYEQYF	TGTGCCAGCAGCCCCCGGAACCGGGACAGCTCCTACGAGCAGTACTTC
TRBV4-2	.	TRBD2	TRBJ2-5	CASSQVGGSRMDQYF	TGTGCCAGCAGCCAAGTGGGGGGGAGCCGAATGGACCAGTACTTC
TRBV12-3/TRBV12-4	.	.	TRBJ2-5	CASSGGGGQETQYF	TGTGCCAGCAGTGGGGGAGGAGGACAAGAGACCCAGTACTTC
TRBV18	.	.	TRBJ2-3	CASSPSRADTQYF	TGTGCCAGCTCACCTTCCCGGGCAGATACGCAGTATTTT
TRBV18	.	.	TRBJ1-3	CASSPERNTIYF	TGTGCCAGCTCACCAGAAAGAAACACCATATATTTT
TRBV20-1	.	.	TRBJ1-6	CSASRPDSPLHF	TGCAGTGCTAGCCGTCCGGATTCACCCCTCCACTTT
TRBV7-9	.	.	TRBJ1-3	CASSSVTGTSGNTIYF	TGTGCCAGCAGCTCCGTAACAGGGACTTCTGGAAACACCATATATTTT
TRBV7-9	.	.	TRBJ1-1	CASSLGTDPNTEAFF	TGTGCCAGCAGCTTAGGGACGGATCCAAACACTGAAGCTTTCTTT
TRBV30	.	TRBD1	TRBJ2-7	CAWRPRGSYEQYF	TGTGCCTGGAGGCCCAGGGGGAGCTACGAGCAGTACTTC
TRBV30	.	TRBD2	TRBJ2-7	CAWSASVAGGYEQYF	TGTGCCTGGAGTGCCTCTGTGGCGGGGGGGTACGAGCAGTACTTC
TRBV3-1	.	TRBD2	TRBJ2-7	CASSPGGTWPGEQYF	TGTGCCAGCAGCCCCGGGGGGACTTGGCCAGGTGAGCAGTACTTC
TRBV28	.	.	TRBJ1-2	CASYRSRKGGYGYTF	TGTGCCAGCTACCGTTCACGAAAAGGGGGTTATGGCTACACCTTC
TRBV7-8	.	TRBD2	TRBJ2-1	CASAPGGNNEQFF	TGTGCCAGCGCCCCGGGGGGGAACAATGAGCAGTTCTTC
TRBV5-1	.	.	TRBJ1-1	CASSPGLNTEAFF	TGTGCCAGCTCACCTGGCCTGAACACTGAAGCTTTCTTT
TRBV30	.	.	TRBJ2-2	CAWDYQNTGELFF	TGTGCCTGGGACTACCAGAACACCGGGGAGCTGTTTTTT
TRBV4-2	.	TRBD2	TRBJ2-7	CASSQGSGGSSYEQYF	TGTGCCAGCAGCCAAGGAAGCGGGGGGAGCTCCTACGAGCAGTACTTC
TRBV12-3/TRBV12-4	.	.	TRBJ1-1	CASSPDPILTEAFF	TGTGCCAGCAGCCCGGACCCGATACTAACTGAAGCTTTCTTT
TRBV5-1	.	TRBD2	TRBJ2-3	CASSFPLAGARGTDTQYF	TGCGCCAGCAGCTTCCCACTAGCGGGGGCCCGGGGCACAGATACGCAGTATTTT
TRBV20-1	.	.	TRBJ2-7	CSARDLMRLADSYEQYF	TGCAGTGCTAGAGATCTGATGAGGCTAGCGGACAGCTACGAGCAGTACTTC
TRBV29-1	.	TRBD1	TRBJ2-1	CSVYRGNNEQFF	TGCAGCGTTTACAGGGGGAACAATGAGCAGTTCTTC
TRBV6-5	.	TRBD2	TRBJ2-1	CASSYSTSGAGSYNEQFF	TGTGCCAGCAGTTACTCGACTAGCGGTGCCGGCTCCTACAATGAGCAGTTCTTC
TRBV5-1	.	.	TRBJ2-2	CASSLAGRGTGELFF	TGCGCCAGCAGCTTGGCCGGGAGAGGAACCGGGGAGCTGTTTTTT
TRBV5-1	.	.	TRBJ1-6	CASSFAGEGSPLHF	TGCGCCAGCAGCTTCGCAGGGGAAGGTTCACCCCTCCACTTT
TRBV24-1	.	TRBD1	TRBJ2-7	CATRDRGTYEQYF	TGTGCCACCAGGGACAGGGGTACCTACGAGCAGTACTTC
TRBV14	.	TRBD2	TRBJ2-5	CASSQDRGVVMEETQYF	TGTGCCAGCAGCCAAGACCGGGGGGTAGTTATGGAAGAGACCCAGTACTTC
TRBV20-1	.	TRBD2	TRBJ2-1	CSARGLPGLAGVGGDNEQFF	TGCAGTGCTAGAGGTTTACCGGGACTAGCGGGAGTCGGAGGGGACAATGAGCAGTTCTTC
TRBV6-6	.	.	TRBJ1-4	CASKEDRATNEKLFF	TGTGCCAGCAAGGAGGACAGAGCAACTAATGAAAAACTGTTTTTT
TRBV7-2	.	.	TRBJ1-2	CASSLDNYDYGYTF	TGTGCCAGCAGCTTAGATAACTATGACTATGGCTACACCTTC
TRBV9	.	.	TRBJ1-3	CASSSGTTGNTIYF	TGTGCCAGCAGCTCGGGGACGACTGGAAACACCATATATTTT
TRBV6-5	once	.	TRBJ1-2	CASSYARVYGYTF	TGTGCCAGCAGTTATGCCAGGGTCTATGGCTACACCTTC
TRBV5-1	.	.	TRBJ2-2	CASSWAGSGTNTGELFF	TGCGCCAGCAGCTGGGCCGGTAGCGGCACGAACACCGGGGAGCTGTTTTTT
TRBV19	once	TRBD1	TRBJ1-6	CASSTLTGGLSNSPLHF	TGTGCCAGTAGTACCCTGACAGGGGGATTGAGTAATTCACCCCTCCATTTT
TRBV11-2	.	.	TRBJ2-5	CASSRAAETQYF	TGTGCCAGCAGCCGTGCGGCGGAGACCCAGTACTTC
TRBV6-6	.	.	TRBJ2-1	CASSSGRNEQFF	TGTGCCAGCAGTTCGGGTCGCAATGAGCAGTTCTTC
TRBV14	.	.	TRBJ1-1	CASSQDPMNTEAFF	TGTGCCAGCAGCCAAGACCCCATGAACACTGAAGCTTTCTTT
TRBV29-1	.	TRBD1	TRBJ2-5	CSGRLTGVETQYF	TGCAGCGGCCGACTCACAGGGGTAGAGACCCAGTACTTC
TRBV6-5	.	TRBD2	TRBJ2-1	CASSRLAHEQFF	TGTGCCAGCAGTCGACTAGCCCATGAGCAGTTCTTC
TRBV28	.	TRBD2	TRBJ2-7	CASRLSSGRSGEQYF	TGTGCCAGCAGACTCTCAAGCGGGAGGTCTGGCGAGCAGTACTTC
TRBV5-1	.	.	TRBJ1-4	CASSLGQQRANEKLFF	TGCGCCAGCAGCTTGGGACAGCAGCGGGCTAATGAAAAACTGTTTTTT
TRBV12-3/TRBV12-4	.	.	TRBJ2-3	CASSPLRTDTQYF	TGTGCCAGCAGTCCACTTAGAACAGATACGCAGTATTTT
TRBV20-1	.	.	TRBJ2-7	CSARDGGISYEQYF	TGCAGTGCTAGAGATGGGGGGATCTCCTACGAGCAGTACTTC
TRBV11-2	.	.	TRBJ1-2	CASSVDLQYGYTF	TGTGCCAGCAGCGTCGACCTACAGTATGGCTACACCTTC
TRBV30	.	.	TRBJ1-5	CAWSAGQLNQPQHF	TGTGCCTGGAGCGCAGGACAGCTCAATCAGCCCCAGCATTTT
TRBV29-1	.	TRBD2	TRBJ2-7	CSGGGSPYEQYF	TGCAGCGGCGGGGGGAGTCCCTACGAGCAGTACTTC
TRBV5-4	.	.	TRBJ1-2	CASSLELHYGYTF	TGTGCCAGCAGCTTGGAATTACACTATGGCTACACCTTC
TRBV5-6	.	.	TRBJ1-1	CASSWDGRTEAFF	TGTGCCAGCAGCTGGGACGGACGGACTGAAGCTTTCTTT
TRBV12-3/TRBV12-4	.	.	TRBJ2-7	CASSGATSYEQYF	TGTGCCAGCAGTGGGGCCACCTCCTACGAGCAGTACTTC
TRBV5-1	.	TRBD1	TRBJ2-1	CASSLTGQAYNEQFF	TGCGCCAGCAGCTTAACGGGACAGGCTTACAATGAGCAGTTCTTC
TRBV20-1	.	.	TRBJ1-2	CSARNAPQGNYGYTF	TGCAGTGCTAGAAACGCGCCGCAGGGGAACTATGGCTACACCTTC
TRBV11-2	.	.	TRBJ2-4	CASSPGVAKNIQYF	TGTGCCAGCAGCCCCGGGGTAGCCAAAAACATTCAGTACTTC
TRBV7-9	once	.	TRBJ1-1	CASSRGSEAFF	TGTGCCAGCAGCCGGGGGTCTGAAGCTTTCTTT
TRBV12-3/TRBV12-4	.	.	TRBJ1-2	CASSLGQTYGYTF	TGTGCCAGCAGTTTAGGTCAGACATATGGCTACACCTTC
TRBV18	.	.	TRBJ2-7	CASSTAASEQYF	TGTGCCAGCTCAACTGCCGCCTCCGAGCAGTACTTC